This is a list of T cell receptor beta chains from one sample in a study of early T cells in non-severe SARS-CoV-2 infection. TCRdb itself ran the 5' RACE reads through MiXCR, one entry per CDR3 protein. The data hold about 55,000 distinct CDR3 sequences, with under 15% observed a single time. Sample: whole blood, taken at baseline. Every receptor here comes from an adult who was a healthcare worker with PCR-confirmed SARS-CoV-2 infection or an uninfected control (not recorded which). Both conserved end residues are part of each CDR3. The D gene is left open where the match is weak. Clone size is given for some rows only: seen once, a few or many times, or a class if the clone is expanded.

j_call: TRBJ2-7; d_call: TRBD1; cdr3_length: 16; clone_size: few; v_call: TRBV11-2; cdr3_aa: CASSRAGTGESYEQYF
j_call: TRBJ2-3; d_call: TRBD2; cdr3_length: 16; clone_size: many; v_call: TRBV29-1; cdr3_aa: CSVDLWTSGNPDTQYF
j_call: TRBJ2-7; d_call: .; cdr3_length: 15; clone_size: many; v_call: TRBV14; cdr3_aa: CASSMEGSRAYEQYF
j_call: TRBJ2-2; d_call: TRBD2; cdr3_length: 16; clone_size: .; v_call: TRBV7-3; cdr3_aa: CASSLNAGANTGELFF
j_call: TRBJ1-1; d_call: .; cdr3_length: 13; clone_size: .; v_call: TRBV2; cdr3_aa: CASSRSSGAEAFF
j_call: TRBJ2-3; d_call: TRBD2; cdr3_length: 14; clone_size: few; v_call: TRBV5-4; cdr3_aa: CALSHSGETDTQYF
j_call: TRBJ2-5; d_call: TRBD1; cdr3_length: 15; clone_size: .; v_call: TRBV5-1; cdr3_aa: CASTDRGTIGETQYF
j_call: TRBJ2-1; d_call: TRBD2; cdr3_length: 16; clone_size: .; v_call: TRBV4-1; cdr3_aa: CASSNSGGDTDNEQFF
j_call: TRBJ1-1; d_call: .; cdr3_length: 13; clone_size: few; v_call: TRBV2; cdr3_aa: CASSPREGTEAFF
j_call: TRBJ2-7; d_call: TRBD1; cdr3_length: 17; clone_size: many; v_call: TRBV18; cdr3_aa: CASSQSSRGTGEEEQYF